This paragraph reports one T cell receptor beta chain. The table came from immunoSEQ multiplex PCR; TCRdb's copy has only in-frame clones and leaves some out. The sample holds about 240,000 clones, more than 75% seen once. Unmatched junction bases numbered 15, after V lost 6 bases and J lost 2 bases. CDR1 and CDR2 (germline): SGHAT, FQNNGV. The CDR3 runs to 17 residues. The data originate from a study of blood T cell repertoires in COVID-19. About the study: The samples span acute and convalescent COVID-19 from the United States, Italy and Spain.

The specimen sequenced was PBMCs or T cells enriched from blood (not recorded which). This rearrangement joins TRBV11-2 to TRBJ2-5, with 7 positions matching TRBD2. This clonotype originated in a woman aged 35 to 49 with acute COVID-19. The CDR3 loop is CASRRTVGLADQETQYF. The CDR3 nucleotides are TGTGCCAGCAGACGTACTGTGGGGCTAGCGGATCAAGAGACCCAGTACTTC.